Listed here are 11 T cell receptor beta chains from one sample, sequenced in a study of blood T cells in healthy people across ages. The second PCR ran roughly 7 to 12 cycles with a sample-barcoded 5' primer and J-beta primers. TCRdb independently ran MiXCR on the 5' RACE reads; one entry per CDR3 protein. The top ten hold 6.5% to 8.5% of the sample, which has around 1.5 million distinct CDR3 sequences, around 59% seen once. Sequences were obtained from blood. These TCRs come from a man in his late teens or twenties in good health.

V usage is TRBV6-6 and J usage is TRBJ2-3; weak D call: TRBD2 (6 bases). Trimming left V 2 bases short and J 4 bases short, with 10 bases between. The CDR3 runs to 14 residues. From germline, CDR1 is MNHNY and CDR2 SVGAGI (reference sequence). The CDR3 DNA reads as TGTGCCAGCAGTTACAGGGGAGGTTCAGATACGCAGTATTTT. Encoded protein: CASSYRGGSDTQYF.

The V call is TRBV10-3, the J call TRBJ2-5; 7 bases match TRBD1. This CDR3 is 15 amino acids long. Per the germline V gene, CDR1 is ENHRY and CDR2 is SYGVKD. The trim removed 0 bases at V and 5 bases at J, leaving 6 bases unmatched. The CDR3 DNA reads TGTGCCATCAGTGAGTCAGGAAGGGGGCTGGAGACCCAGTACTTC. Protein product: CAISESGRGLETQYF.

The chain uses TRBV27 and TRBJ2-2; D gene ambiguous. V was cut by 5 bases and J by 3 bases, with 10 bases left in between. Germline CDR1 is MNHEY and CDR2 is SMNVEV (reference sequence). This CDR3 is built from 14 residues. The CDR3 coding sequence is TGTGCCAGCAGTCCCCTCGGCTACACCGGGGAGCTGTTTTTT. Protein sequence: CASSPLGYTGELFF.

The table lists this clonotype with many counts. The V call is TRBV6-4, the J call TRBJ2-1; maybe TRBD2 (5 bases). The CDR3 totals 15 residues. The germline V gene encodes CDR1 MRHNA and CDR2 SNTAGT. V lost 0 bases and J 3 bases, leaving 9 bases between the germline ends. CDR3 in DNA: TGTGCCAGCAGTGACTCAGAGGGCGACTACAATGAGCAGTTCTTC. Translated: CASSDSEGDYNEQFF.

This chain links TRBV10-2 with TRBJ2-5; D not certain. The CDR3 runs to 16 residues. Trimming pared 0 bases from V and 5 bases from J, leaving 16 bases between. The germline gives CDR1 WSHSY, CDR2 SAAADI. The CDR3 protein is CASSESAGPFLETQYF. DNA of the CDR3: TGCGCCAGCAGTGAGTCGGCCGGTCCTTTCCTGGAGACCCAGTACTTC.

The chain uses TRBV7-2 and TRBJ2-1, with 10 bases identical to TRBD2. Germline loops: CDR1 SGHTA, CDR2 FQGNSA. The CDR3 covers 15 residues. J gave up 4 bases and V 5 bases, and 5 bases lay outside the gene matches. Written as DNA, the CDR3 is TGTGCCAGCAGCGCCGGGACTAGCGTATACAATGAGCAGTTCTTC. Translation gives CASSAGTSVYNEQFF.

Written as DNA, the CDR3 is TGCAGTGCTAGTTTCAGCAAGGGGGGCTCACCCCTCCACTTT. The encoded protein is CSASFSKGGSPLHF. This chain connects TRBV20-1 to TRBJ1-6; possibly TRBD1 for D (6 bases). The V end lost 3 bases, the J end lost 10 bases, and 16 bases lay between the germline ends. This CDR3 is 14 amino acids long. Germline CDR1 DFQATT, CDR2 SNEGSKA (reference sequence).

The chain carries TRBV29-1 and TRBJ1-1, with D possibly TRBD1 on 5 matching bases. Germline-derived CDR1 and CDR2 are SQVTM and ANQGSEA. This CDR3 is built from 13 residues. Trimming took 2 bases from V and 0 from J, leaving 7 bases between them. CDR3 amino acids: CSVEQGMNTEAFF. CDR3 DNA: TGCAGCGTTGAACAGGGAATGAACACTGAAGCTTTCTTT.

V gene TRBV29-1 combines with J gene TRBJ2-1; TRBD2 is a possible D gene (5 bases). Per germline, CDR1 SQVTM and CDR2 ANQGSEA. The V end lost 7 bases, the J end lost 1 base, and 14 bases lay between the germline ends. CDR3 size: 14 residues. Here the CDR3 reads CSGTGGVSYNEQFF. In DNA form, the CDR3 reads TGCAGCGGCACCGGAGGTGTATCCTACAATGAGCAGTTCTTC.

V and J are TRBV27 and TRBJ2-7; D possibly corresponds to TRBD1 (6 bases). Trimming removed 5 bases at V and 5 bases at J, with 13 bases between. Germline V gene lookup returns CDR1 MNHEY and CDR2 SMNVEV (reference sequence). The CDR3 is 13 residues long. Here the CDR3 DNA reads TGTGCCAGCAGTCACAGGGCTATGGACGAGCAGTACTTC. Translating gives CASSHRAMDEQYF.

V is TRBV20-1 and J is TRBJ2-5; TRBD2 agrees at 10 bases. Germline assignment: CDR1 DFQATT and CDR2 SNEGSKA (reference sequence). Trimming took 5 bases from V and 5 from J; bases not matched to a gene: 5. CDR3 length equals 13 residues. CDR3 amino acids: CSASSGGFETQYF. Here the CDR3 DNA reads TGCAGTGCTTCTAGCGGGGGATTTGAGACCCAGTACTTC.